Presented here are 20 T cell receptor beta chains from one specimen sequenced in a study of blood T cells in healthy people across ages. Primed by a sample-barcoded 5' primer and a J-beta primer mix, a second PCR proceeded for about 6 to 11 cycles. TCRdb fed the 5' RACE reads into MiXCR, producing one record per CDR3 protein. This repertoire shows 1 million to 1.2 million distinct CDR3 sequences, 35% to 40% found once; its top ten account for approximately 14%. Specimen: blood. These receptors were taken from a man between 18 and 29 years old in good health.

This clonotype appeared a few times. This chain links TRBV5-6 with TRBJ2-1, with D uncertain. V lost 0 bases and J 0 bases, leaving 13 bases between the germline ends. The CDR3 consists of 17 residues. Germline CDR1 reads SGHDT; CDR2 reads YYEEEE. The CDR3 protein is CASSLGYGISSYNEQFF. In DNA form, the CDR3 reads TGTGCCAGCAGCTTGGGTTATGGGATCAGCTCCTACAATGAGCAGTTCTTC.

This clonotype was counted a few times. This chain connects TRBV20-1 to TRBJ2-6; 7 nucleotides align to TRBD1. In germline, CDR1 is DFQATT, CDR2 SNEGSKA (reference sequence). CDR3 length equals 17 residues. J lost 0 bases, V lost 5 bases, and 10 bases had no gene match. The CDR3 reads CSAVKTGSLSGANVLTF. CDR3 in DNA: TGCAGTGCTGTCAAGACAGGGAGTCTCTCTGGGGCCAACGTCCTGACTTTC.

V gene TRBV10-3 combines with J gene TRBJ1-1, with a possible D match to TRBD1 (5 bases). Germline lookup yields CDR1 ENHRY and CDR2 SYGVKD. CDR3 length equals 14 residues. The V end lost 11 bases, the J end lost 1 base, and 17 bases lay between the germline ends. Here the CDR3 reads CAVKRGGRNTEAFF. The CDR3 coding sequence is TGTGCCGTCAAACGGGGGGGGAGGAACACTGAAGCTTTCTTT.

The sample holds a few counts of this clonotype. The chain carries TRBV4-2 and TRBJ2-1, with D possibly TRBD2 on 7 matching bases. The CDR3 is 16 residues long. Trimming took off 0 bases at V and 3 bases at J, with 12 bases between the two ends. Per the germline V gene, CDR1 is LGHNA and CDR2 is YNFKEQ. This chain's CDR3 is CASSQDPGGLYNEQFF. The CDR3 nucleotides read TGTGCCAGCAGCCAAGACCCCGGGGGGCTCTACAATGAGCAGTTCTTC.

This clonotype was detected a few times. CDR3 DNA sequence: TGCGCCAGCAGCCAATCGGACAGCTATGGCTACACCTTC. Amino acids: CASSQSDSYGYTF. J is TRBJ1-2 and V is TRBV4-3, with a possible D match to TRBD1 (6 bases). The CDR3 is made up of 13 amino acids. The germline V gene encodes CDR1 LGHNA and CDR2 YSLEER. V lost 2 bases and J lost 4, with 8 bases in between.

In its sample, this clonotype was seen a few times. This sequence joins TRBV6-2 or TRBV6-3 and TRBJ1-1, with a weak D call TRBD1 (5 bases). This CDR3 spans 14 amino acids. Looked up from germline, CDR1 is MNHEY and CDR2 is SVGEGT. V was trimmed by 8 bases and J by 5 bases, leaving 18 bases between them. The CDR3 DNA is TGTGCCAGCCGATCCGACGGGGGGGGGACTGAAGCTTTCTTT. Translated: CASRSDGGGTEAFF.

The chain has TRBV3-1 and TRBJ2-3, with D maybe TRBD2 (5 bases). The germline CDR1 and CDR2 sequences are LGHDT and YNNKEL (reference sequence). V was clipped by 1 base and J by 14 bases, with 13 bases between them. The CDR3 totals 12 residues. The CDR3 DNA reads TGTGCCAGCAGCCAAGGGGAGACTATTCTGTATTTT. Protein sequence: CASSQGETILYF.

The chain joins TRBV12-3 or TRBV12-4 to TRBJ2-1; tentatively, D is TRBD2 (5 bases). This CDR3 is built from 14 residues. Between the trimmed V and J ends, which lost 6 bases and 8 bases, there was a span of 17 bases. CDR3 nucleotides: TGTGCCAGCAGCCCGTACGGGATTGGGGATGAGCAGTTCTTC. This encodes CASSPYGIGDEQFF.

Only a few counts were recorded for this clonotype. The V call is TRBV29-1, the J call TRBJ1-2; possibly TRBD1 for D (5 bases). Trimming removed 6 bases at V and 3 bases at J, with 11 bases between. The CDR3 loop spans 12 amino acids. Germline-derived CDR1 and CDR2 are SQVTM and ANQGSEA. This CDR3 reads CSVTQGDYGYTF. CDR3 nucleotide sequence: TGCAGCGTGACCCAGGGTGACTATGGCTACACCTTC. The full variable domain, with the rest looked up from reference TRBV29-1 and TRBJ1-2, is SAVISQKPSRDICQRGTSLTIQCQVDSQVTMMFWYRQQPGQSLTLIATANQGSEATYESGFVIDKFPISRPNLTFSTLTVSNMSPEDSSIYLCSVTQGDYGYTFGSGTRLTVV.

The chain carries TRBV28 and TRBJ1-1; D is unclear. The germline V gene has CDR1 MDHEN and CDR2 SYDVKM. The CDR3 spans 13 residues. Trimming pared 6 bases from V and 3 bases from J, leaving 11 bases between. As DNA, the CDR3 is TGTGCCAGCAGGCTCGGAGGTCACACTGAAGCTTTCTTT. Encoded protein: CASRLGGHTEAFF.

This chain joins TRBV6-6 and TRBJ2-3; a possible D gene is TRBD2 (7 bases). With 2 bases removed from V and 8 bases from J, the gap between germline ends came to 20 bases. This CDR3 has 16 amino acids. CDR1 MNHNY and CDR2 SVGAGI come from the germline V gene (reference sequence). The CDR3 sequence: CASSYGRGQRGGTQYF. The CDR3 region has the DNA TGTGCCAGCAGTTACGGGAGAGGACAGCGGGGCGGTACGCAGTATTTT.

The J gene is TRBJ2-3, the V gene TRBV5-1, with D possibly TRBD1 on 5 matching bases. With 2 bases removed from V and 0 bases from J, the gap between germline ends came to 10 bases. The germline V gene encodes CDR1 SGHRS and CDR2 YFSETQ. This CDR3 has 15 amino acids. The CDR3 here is CASSFDSSSTDTQYF. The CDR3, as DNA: TGCGCCAGCAGCTTCGACAGTTCTAGCACAGATACGCAGTATTTT.

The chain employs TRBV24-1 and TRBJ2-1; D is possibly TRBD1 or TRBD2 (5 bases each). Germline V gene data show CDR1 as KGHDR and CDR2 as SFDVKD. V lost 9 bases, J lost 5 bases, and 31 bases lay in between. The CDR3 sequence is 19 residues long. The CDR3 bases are TGTGCCACCGGGGGACCACGGGGACCAGACTTGAACAAGAACAATGAGCAGTTCTTC. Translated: CATGGPRGPDLNKNNEQFF.

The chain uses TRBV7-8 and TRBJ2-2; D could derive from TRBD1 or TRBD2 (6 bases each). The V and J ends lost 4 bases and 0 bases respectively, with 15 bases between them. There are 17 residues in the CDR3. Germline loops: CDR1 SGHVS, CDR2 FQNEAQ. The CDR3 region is CASSSPGGRANTGELFF. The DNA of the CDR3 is TGTGCCAGCAGCTCCCCCGGGGGCAGAGCGAACACCGGGGAGCTGTTTTTT.

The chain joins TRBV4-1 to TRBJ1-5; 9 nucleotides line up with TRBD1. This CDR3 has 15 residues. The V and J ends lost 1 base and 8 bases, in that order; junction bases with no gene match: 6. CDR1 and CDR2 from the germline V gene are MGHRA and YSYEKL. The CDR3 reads CASSQARTGDEPQHF. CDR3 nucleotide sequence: TGCGCCAGCAGCCAAGCCCGGACAGGGGACGAGCCCCAGCATTTT.

CDR3: CASRRDLNQPQHF. The DNA of the CDR3 is TGTGCCAGTCGCAGGGACCTAAATCAGCCCCAGCATTTT. This rearrangement joins TRBV2 to TRBJ1-5; tentative D call: TRBD1 (5 bases). The germline V gene encodes CDR1 SNHLY and CDR2 FYNNEI. V was cut by 9 bases and J by 4 bases, with 13 bases left in between. CDR3 length: 13 amino acids.

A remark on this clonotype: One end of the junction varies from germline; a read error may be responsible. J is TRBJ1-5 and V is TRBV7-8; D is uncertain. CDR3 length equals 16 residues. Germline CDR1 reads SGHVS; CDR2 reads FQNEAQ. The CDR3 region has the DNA TGTGGCAGCAGCTTGCGGACGGTAAATAGCAATCAGCCCCAGCATTTT. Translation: CGSSLRTVNSNQPQHF.

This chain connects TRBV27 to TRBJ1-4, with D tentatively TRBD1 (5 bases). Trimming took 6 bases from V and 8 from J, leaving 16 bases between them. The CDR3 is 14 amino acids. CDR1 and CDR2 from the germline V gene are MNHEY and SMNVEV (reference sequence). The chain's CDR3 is CASSPAGRGEKLFF. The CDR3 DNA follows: TGTGCCAGCAGCCCTGCGGGACGTGGGGAAAAACTGTTTTTT. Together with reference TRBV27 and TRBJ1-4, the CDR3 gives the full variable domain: EAQVTQNPRYLITVTGKKLTVTCSQNMNHEYMSWYRQDPGLGLRQIYYSMNVEVTDKGDVPEGYKVSRKEKRNFPLILESPSPNQTSLYFCASSPAGRGEKLFFGSGTQLSVL.

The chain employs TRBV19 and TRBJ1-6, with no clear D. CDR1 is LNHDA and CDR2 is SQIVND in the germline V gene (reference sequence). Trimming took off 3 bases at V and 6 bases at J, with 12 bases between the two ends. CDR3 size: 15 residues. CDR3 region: CASSMEGPPNSPLHF. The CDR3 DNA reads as TGTGCCAGTAGTATGGAAGGGCCGCCTAATTCACCCCTCCACTTT.

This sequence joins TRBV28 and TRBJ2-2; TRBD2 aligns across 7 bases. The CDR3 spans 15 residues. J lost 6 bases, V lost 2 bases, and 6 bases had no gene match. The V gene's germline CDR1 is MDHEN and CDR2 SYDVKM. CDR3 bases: TGTGCCAGCAGTTTAGAGCGGGGCCCGGCCGGGGAGCTGTTTTTT. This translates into CASSLERGPAGELFF.